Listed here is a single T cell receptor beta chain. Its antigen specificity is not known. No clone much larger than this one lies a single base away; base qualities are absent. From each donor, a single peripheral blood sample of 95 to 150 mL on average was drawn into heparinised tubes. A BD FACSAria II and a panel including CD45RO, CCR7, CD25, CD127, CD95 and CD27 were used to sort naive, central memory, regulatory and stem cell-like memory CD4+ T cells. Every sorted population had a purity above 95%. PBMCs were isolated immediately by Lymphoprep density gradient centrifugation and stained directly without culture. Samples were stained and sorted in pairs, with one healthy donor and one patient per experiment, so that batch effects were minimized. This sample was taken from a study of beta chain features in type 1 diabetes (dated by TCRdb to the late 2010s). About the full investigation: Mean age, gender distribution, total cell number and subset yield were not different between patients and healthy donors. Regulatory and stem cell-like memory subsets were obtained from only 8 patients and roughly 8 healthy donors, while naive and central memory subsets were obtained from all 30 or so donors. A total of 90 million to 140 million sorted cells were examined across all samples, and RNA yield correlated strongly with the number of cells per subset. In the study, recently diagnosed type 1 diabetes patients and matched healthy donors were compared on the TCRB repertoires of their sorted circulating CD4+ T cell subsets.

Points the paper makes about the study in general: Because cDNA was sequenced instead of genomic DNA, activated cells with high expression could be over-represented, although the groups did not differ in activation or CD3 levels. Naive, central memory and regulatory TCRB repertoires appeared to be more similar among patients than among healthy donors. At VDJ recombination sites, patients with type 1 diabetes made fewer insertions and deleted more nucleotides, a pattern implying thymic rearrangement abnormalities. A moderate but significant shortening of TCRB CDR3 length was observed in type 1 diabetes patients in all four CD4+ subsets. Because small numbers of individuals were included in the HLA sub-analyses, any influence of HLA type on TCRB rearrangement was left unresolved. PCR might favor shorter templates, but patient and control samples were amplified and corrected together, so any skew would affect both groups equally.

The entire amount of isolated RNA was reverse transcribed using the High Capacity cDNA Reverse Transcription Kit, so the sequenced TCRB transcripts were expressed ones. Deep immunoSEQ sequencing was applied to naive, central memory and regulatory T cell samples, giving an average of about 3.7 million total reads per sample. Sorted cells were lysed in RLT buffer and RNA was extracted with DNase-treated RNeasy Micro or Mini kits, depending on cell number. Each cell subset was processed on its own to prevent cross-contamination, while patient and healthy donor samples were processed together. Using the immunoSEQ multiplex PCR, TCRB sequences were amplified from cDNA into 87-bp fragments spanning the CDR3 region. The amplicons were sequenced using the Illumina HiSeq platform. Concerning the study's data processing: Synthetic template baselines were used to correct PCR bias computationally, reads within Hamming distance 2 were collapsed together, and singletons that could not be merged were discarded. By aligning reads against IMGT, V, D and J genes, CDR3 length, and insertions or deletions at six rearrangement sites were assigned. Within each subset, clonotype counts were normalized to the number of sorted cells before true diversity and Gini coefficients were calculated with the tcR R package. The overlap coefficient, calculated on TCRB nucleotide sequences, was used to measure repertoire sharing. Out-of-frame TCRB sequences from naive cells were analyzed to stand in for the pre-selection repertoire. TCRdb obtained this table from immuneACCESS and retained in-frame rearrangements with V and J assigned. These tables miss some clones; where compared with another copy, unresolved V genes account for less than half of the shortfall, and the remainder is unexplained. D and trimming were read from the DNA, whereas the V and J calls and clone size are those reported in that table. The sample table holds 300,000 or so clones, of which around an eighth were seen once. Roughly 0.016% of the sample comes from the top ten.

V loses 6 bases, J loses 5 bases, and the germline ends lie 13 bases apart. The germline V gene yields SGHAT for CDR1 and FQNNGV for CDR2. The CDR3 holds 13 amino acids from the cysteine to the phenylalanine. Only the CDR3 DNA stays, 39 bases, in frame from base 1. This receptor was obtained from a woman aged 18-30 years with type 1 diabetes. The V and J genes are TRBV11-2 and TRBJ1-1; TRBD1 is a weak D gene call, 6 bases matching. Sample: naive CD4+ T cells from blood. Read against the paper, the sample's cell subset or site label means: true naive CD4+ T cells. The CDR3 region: CASSDRYLTEAFF. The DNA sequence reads TGTGCCAGCAGTGACAGGTACCTGACTGAAGCTTTCTTT.